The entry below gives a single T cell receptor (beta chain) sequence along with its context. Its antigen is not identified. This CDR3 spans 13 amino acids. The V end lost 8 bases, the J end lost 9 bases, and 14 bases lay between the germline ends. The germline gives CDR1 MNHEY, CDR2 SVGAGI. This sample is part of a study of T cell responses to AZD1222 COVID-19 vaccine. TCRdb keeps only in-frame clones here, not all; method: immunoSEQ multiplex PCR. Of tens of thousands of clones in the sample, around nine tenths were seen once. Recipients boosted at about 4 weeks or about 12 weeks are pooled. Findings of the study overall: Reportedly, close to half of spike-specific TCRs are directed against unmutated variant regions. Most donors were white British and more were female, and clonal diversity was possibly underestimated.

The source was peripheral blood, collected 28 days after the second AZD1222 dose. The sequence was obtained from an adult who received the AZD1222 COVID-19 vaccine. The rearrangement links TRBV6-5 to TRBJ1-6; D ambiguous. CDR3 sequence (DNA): TGTGCCAGCGTTGAGCCGCCGGGTTCACCCCTCCACTTT. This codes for CASVEPPGSPLHF.